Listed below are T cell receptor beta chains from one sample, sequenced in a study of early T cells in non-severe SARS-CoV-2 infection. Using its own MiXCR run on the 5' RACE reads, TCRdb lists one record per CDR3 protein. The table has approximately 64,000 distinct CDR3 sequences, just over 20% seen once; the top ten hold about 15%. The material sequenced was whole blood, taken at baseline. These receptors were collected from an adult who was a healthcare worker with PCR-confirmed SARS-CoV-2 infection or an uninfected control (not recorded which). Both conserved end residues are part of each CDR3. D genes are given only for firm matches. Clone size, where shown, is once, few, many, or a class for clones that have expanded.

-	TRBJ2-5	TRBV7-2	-	CASSLGGLDQETQYF	TGTGCCAGCAGCTTAGGGGGTCTGGATCAAGAGACCCAGTACTTC
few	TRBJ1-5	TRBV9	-	CASSVGTTGPQHF	TGTGCCAGCAGCGTAGGTACCACCGGGCCCCAGCATTTT
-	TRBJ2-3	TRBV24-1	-	CATSGKVATDTQYF	TGTGCCACCAGTGGAAAGGTTGCCACAGATACGCAGTATTTT
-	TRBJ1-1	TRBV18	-	CASSPSVGGARTEAFF	TGTGCCAGCTCTCCGAGCGTTGGGGGGGCGAGGACTGAAGCTTTCTTT
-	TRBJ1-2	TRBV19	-	CASKAAEGYTF	TGTGCCAGTAAGGCCGCGGAGGGCTACACCTTC
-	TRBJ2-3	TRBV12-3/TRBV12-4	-	CASSFTGDTQYF	TGTGCCAGCAGCTTTACAGGGGATACGCAGTATTTT
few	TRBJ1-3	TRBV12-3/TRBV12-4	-	CASRGSGLDTIYF	TGTGCCAGCAGGGGCTCGGGGTTGGACACCATATATTTT
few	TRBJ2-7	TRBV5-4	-	CASSWGPSYEQYF	TGTGCCAGCAGCTGGGGACCTTCCTACGAGCAGTACTTC
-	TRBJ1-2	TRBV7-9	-	CASSVGAGDGYTF	TGTGCCAGCAGCGTAGGGGCTGGGGATGGCTACACCTTC
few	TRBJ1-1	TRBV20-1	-	CSAEQEGRTEAFF	TGCAGTGCTGAACAGGAGGGTCGGACTGAAGCTTTCTTT
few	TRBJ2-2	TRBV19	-	CASSIDSEAGELFF	TGTGCCAGTAGTATCGACAGCGAAGCCGGGGAGCTGTTTTTT
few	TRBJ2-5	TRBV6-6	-	CASSPGEETQYF	TGTGCCAGCAGCCCAGGGGAAGAGACCCAGTACTTC
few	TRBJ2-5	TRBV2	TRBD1	CASARTGQQETQYF	TGTGCCAGCGCCAGGACAGGTCAACAAGAGACCCAGTACTTC
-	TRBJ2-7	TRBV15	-	CATSREAGNSYEQYF	TGTGCCACCAGCAGAGAGGCGGGCAACTCCTACGAGCAGTACTTC
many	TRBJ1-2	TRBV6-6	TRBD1	CASSPRQGSEGYTF	TGTGCCAGCAGCCCTAGACAGGGGTCGGAGGGCTACACCTTC
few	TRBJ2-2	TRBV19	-	CASSILNRHSPAGTGELFF	TGTGCCAGTAGTATCCTTAACCGACACTCCCCCGCGGGCACCGGGGAGCTGTTTTTT
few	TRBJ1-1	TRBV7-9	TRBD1	CASSSGQALRVRAFF	TGTGCCAGCAGCTCGGGACAGGCCTTAAGGGTTCGGGCTTTCTTT
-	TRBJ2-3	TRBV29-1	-	CSVCRDRSTDTQYF	TGCAGCGTTTGTAGGGATAGGAGCACAGATACGCAGTATTTT